This T cell receptor (beta chain) stems from a study of beta chain features in type 1 diabetes. Study as a whole: Summed over all samples, the examined sorted cells came to 100 million to 130 million. Study conclusions and caveats: Shortening of TCRB CDR3s, moderate but significant, appeared in all four CD4+ subsets of Type 1 diabetes patients. For type 1 diabetes patients, VDJ junctions showed fewer insertions and more deletions.

This clone turned up a few times. The antigen is undetermined. The CDR3 spans 14 residues. Germline V CDR1 and CDR2: LNHDA, SQIVND (reference sequence). V was trimmed by 4 bases and J by 4 bases, leaving 13 bases between them. The sequenced template was cDNA made from the entire isolated RNA. Sequenced by immunoSEQ multiplex PCR; TCRdb stores in-frame clones only, minus some. The sample lists about 150,000 clones, about 9.3% seen once, with roughly 0.5% in the top ten. The sequence came from a young man with type 1 diabetes. The sample comprised central memory CD4+ T cells from blood. This chain connects TRBV19 to TRBJ1-2; D unclear. CDR3 bases: TGTGCCAGTAGTAGTAACAGTAGAACCTATGGCTACACCTTC. Its protein is CASSSNSRTYGYTF.